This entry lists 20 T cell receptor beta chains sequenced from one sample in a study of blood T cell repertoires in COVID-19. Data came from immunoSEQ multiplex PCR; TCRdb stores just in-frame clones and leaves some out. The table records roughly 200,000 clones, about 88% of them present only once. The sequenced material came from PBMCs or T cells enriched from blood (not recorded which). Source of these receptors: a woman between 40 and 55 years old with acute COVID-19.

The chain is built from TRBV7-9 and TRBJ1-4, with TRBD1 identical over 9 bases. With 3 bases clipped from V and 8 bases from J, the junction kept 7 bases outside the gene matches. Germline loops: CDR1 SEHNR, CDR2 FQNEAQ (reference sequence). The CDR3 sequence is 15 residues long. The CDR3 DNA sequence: TGTGCCAGCAGCTTCTCCGGGACAGGGCGGGAAAAACTGTTTTTT. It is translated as CASSFSGTGREKLFF.

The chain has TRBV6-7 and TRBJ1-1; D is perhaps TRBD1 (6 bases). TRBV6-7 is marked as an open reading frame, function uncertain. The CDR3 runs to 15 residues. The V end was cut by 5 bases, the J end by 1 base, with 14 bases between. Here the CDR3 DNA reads TGTGCCAGCAGTAAAAAGGGGGATAGGAACACTGAAGCTTTCTTT. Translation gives CASSKKGDRNTEAFF.

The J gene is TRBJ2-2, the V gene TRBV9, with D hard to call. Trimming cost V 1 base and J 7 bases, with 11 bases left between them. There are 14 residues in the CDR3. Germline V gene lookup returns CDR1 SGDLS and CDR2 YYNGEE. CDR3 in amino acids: CASSVHGFNGELFF. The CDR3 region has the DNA TGTGCCAGCAGCGTACACGGGTTCAACGGGGAGCTGTTTTTT. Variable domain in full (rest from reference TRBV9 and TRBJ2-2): DSGVTQTPKHLITATGQRVTLRCSPRSGDLSVYWYQQSLDQGLQFLIQYYNGEERAKGNILERFSAQQFPDLHSELNLSSLELGDSALYFCASSVHGFNGELFFGEGSRLTVL.

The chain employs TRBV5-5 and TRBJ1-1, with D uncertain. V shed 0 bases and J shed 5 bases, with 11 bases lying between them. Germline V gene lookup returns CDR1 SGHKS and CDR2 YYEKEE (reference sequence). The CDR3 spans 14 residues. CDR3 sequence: CASSLEVLRTEAFF. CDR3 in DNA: TGTGCCAGCAGCTTGGAGGTTTTGAGGACTGAAGCTTTCTTT.

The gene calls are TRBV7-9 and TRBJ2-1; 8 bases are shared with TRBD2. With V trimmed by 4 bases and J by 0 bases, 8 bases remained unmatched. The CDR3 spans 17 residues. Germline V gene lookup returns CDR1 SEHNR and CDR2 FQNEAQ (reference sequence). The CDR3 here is CASSSVSGISSYNEQFF. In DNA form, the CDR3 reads TGTGCCAGCAGCTCCGTTAGCGGGATTAGCTCCTACAATGAGCAGTTCTTC.

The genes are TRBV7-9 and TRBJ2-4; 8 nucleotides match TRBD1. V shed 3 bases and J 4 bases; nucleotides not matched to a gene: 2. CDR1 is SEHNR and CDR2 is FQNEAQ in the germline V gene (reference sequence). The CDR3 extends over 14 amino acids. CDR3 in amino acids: CASSFQGAKNIQYF. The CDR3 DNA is TGTGCCAGCAGCTTCCAGGGGGCTAAAAACATTCAGTACTTC.

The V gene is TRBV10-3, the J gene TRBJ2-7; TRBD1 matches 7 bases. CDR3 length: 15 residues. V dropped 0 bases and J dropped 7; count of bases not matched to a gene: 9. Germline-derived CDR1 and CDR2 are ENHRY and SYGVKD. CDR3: CAISESIRGKGEQYF. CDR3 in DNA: TGTGCCATCAGTGAGTCGATCAGGGGGAAAGGGGAGCAGTACTTC.

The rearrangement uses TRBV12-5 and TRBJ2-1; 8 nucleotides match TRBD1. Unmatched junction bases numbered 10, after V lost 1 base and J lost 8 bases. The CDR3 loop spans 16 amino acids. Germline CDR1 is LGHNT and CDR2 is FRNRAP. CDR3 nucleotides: TGTGCTAGTGGTTTGGGTGGCGGACAGGGTGCCGATGAGCAGTTCTTC. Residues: CASGLGGGQGADEQFF.

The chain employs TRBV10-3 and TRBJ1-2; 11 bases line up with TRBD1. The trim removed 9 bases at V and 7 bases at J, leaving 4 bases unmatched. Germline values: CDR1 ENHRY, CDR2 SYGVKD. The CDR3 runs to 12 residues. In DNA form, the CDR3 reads TGTGCCATTGGACAGGGGGCCGGTGGCTACACCTTC. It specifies CAIGQGAGGYTF.

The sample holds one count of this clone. CDR3 nucleotides: TGCGCCAGCAGCTTCTCCGACAGTAACTATGGCTACACCTTC. This translates into CASSFSDSNYGYTF. The rearrangement uses TRBV5-1 and TRBJ1-2; D perhaps matches TRBD1 (5 bases). CDR1 SGHRS and CDR2 YFSETQ come from the germline V gene. The CDR3 is 14 amino acids. The V end was cut by 2 bases, the J end by 1 base, with 9 bases between. The variable domain in full, completed from reference TRBV5-1 and TRBJ1-2, reads KAGVTQTPRYLIKTRGQQVTLSCSPISGHRSVSWYQQTPGQGLQFLFEYFSETQRNKGNFPGRFSGRQFSNSRSEMNVSTLELGDSALYLCASSFSDSNYGYTFGSGTRLTVV.

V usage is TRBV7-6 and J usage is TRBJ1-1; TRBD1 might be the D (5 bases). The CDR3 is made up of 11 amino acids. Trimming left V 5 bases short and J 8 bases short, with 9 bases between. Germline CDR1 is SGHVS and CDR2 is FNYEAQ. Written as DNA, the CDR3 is TGTGCCAGCAGCCGGGGGGGAGAAGCTTTCTTT. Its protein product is CASSRGGEAFF.

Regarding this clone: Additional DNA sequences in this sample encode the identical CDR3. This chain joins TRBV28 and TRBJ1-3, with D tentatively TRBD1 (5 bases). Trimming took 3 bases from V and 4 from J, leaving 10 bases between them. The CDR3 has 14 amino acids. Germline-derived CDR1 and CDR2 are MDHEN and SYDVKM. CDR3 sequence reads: CASSLGGSGNTIYF. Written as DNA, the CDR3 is TGTGCCAGCAGTTTGGGGGGGTCCGGAAACACCATATATTTT. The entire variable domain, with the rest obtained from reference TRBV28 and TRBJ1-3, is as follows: DVKVTQSSRYLVKRTGEKVFLECVQDMDHENMFWYRQDPGLGLRLIYFSYDVKMKEKGDIPEGYSVSREKKERFSLILESASTNQTSMYLCASSLGGSGNTIYFGEGSWLTVV.

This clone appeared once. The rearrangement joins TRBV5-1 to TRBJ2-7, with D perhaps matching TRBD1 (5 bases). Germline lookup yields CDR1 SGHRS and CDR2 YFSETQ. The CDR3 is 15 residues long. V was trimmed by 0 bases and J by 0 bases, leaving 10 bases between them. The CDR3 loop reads CASSLVQGHSYEQYF. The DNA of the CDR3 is TGCGCCAGCAGCTTGGTGCAGGGCCACTCCTACGAGCAGTACTTC. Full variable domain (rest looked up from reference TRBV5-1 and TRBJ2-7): KAGVTQTPRYLIKTRGQQVTLSCSPISGHRSVSWYQQTPGQGLQFLFEYFSETQRNKGNFPGRFSGRQFSNSRSEMNVSTLELGDSALYLCASSLVQGHSYEQYFGPGTRLTVT.

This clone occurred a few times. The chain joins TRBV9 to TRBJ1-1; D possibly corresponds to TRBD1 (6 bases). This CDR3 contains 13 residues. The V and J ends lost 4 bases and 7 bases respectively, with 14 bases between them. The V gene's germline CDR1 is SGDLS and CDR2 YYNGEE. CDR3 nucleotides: TGTGCCAGCAGCAGCGGGGACAATGATGAAGCTTTCTTT. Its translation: CASSSGDNDEAFF.

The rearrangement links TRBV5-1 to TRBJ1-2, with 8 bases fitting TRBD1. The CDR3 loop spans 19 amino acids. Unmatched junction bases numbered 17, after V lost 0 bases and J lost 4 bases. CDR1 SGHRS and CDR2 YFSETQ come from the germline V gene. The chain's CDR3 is CASSLVYADREKWGYGYTF. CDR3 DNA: TGCGCCAGCAGCTTGGTTTACGCGGACAGGGAAAAGTGGGGCTATGGCTACACCTTC.

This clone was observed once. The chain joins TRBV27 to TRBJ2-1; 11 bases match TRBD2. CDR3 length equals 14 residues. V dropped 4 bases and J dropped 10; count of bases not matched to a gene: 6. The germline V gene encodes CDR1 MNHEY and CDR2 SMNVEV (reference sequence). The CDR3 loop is CASSSTWTSGEQFF. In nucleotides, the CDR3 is TGTGCCAGCAGTTCCACATGGACTAGCGGGGAGCAGTTCTTC.

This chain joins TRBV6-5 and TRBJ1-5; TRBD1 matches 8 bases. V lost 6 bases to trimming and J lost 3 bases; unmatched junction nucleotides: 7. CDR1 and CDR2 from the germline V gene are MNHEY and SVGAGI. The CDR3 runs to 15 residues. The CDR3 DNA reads TGTGCCAGCAGCCCCGGGACAGGAGTCAATCAGCCCCAGCATTTT. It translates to CASSPGTGVNQPQHF.

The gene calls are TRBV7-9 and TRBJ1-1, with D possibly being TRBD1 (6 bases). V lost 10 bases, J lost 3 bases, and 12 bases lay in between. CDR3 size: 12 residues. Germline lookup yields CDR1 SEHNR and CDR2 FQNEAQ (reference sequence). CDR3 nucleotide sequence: TGTGCCACCGAGGGGGACGACACTGAAGCTTTCTTT. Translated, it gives CATEGDDTEAFF.

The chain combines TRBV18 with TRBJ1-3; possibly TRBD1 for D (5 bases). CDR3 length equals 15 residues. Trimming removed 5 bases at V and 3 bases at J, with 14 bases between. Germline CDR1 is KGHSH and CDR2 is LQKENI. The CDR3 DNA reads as TGTGCCAGCTCAACGGACATGTCGGGTGGAAACACCATATATTTT. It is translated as CASSTDMSGGNTIYF.

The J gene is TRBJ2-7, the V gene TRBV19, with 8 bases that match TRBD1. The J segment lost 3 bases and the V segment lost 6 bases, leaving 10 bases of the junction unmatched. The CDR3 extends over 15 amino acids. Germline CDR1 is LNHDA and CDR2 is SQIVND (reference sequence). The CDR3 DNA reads TGTGCCAGTAGCAATGGACAGGGAAGGGGCTACGAGCAGTACTTC. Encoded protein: CASSNGQGRGYEQYF.